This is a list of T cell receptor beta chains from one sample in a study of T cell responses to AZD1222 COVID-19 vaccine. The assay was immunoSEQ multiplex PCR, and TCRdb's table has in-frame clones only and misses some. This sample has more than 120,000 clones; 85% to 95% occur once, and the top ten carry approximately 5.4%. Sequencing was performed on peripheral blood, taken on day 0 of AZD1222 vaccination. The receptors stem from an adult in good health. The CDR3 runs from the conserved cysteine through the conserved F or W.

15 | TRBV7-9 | CASSFPGRDAGELFF
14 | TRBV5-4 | CASSPPGTPYGYTF
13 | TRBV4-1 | CASSQRDSYGYTF
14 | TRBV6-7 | CASTLTEGPDTQYF
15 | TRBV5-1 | CASSLWGPVTGELFF
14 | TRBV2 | CASSDLSNTGELFF
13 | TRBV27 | CASRGSGWYGYTF
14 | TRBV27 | CASFTTGLNTEAFF
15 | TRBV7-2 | CASRLDGTTNEKLFF
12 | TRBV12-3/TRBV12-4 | CASSLWAYEQFF
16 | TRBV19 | CASSTPRAGVYNEQFF
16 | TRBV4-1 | CASSQAVSGRDYEQYF
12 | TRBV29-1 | CSGGLPNTEAFF
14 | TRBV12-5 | CASGLLTTNFEQYF
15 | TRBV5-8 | CASSWPGQGTDTQYF
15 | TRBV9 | CASSPHLGNTDTQYF
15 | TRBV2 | CASSEVGGLSGEQYF
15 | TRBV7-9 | CASSLNRGPGETQYF
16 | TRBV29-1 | CSVIDVQGIGAYEQYF
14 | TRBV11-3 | CASSGQGAGNTIYF
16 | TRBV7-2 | CASSLEYSVINQPQHF
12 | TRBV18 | CASTSGPETQYF
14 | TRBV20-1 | CSASADRGYDGYTF
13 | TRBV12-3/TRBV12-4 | CASSETGKSPLHF
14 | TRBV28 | CASSLGRPVTEAFF
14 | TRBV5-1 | CASSQDGTINEQFF
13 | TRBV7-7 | CASSITRQDTQYF
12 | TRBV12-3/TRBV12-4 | CASSLGGNGYTF
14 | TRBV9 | CASSVVPDSYEQYF
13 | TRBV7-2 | CASSFRASSEQYF
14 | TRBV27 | CASRYREGLYGYTF
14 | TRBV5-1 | CASTVTSGGYEQYF
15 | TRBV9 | CASSPSGDRGEKLFF
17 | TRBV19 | CASSSRTGRRAGNTIYF
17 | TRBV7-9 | CASSSGQGVQRGEKLFF
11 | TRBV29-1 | CSVESGDTQYF
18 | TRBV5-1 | CASSSGLAGGASTDTQYF
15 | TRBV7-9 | CASSRLGGDSYEQYF
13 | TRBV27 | CASRAGGYNEQFF
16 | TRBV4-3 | CASSRETGDLFYGYTF
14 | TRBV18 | CASSTKQGSTEAFF
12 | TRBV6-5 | CASSTTGTEAFF
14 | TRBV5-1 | CASSADDSAEKLFF
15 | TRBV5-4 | CASSPETGVISEQYF
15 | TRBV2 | CASSEQELVNSPLHF
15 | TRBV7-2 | CASSLIGQPNYEQYF
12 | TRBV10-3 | CAVTGSGDEQYF
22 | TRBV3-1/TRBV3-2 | CASSQVPFGGLAGGSSYNEQFF
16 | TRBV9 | CASSVNPDMVNSPLHF
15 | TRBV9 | CASSVVLAGGHEQFF
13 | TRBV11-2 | CASTWTSGYEQYF
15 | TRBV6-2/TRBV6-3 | CASSLLGGVTDTQYF
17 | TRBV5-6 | CASSLDPDIPSGNTIYF
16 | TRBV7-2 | CASSLQGRATNEKLFF
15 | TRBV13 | CASSLSTQGAYEQYF